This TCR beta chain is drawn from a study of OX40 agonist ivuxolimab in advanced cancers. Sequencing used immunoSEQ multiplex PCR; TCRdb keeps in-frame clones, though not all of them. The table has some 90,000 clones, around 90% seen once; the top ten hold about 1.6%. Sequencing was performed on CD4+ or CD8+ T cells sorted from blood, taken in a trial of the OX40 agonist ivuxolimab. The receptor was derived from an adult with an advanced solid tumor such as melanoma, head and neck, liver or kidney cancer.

This CDR3 reads CSARNAEQYF. In nucleotides, the CDR3 is TGCAGTGCTAGGAATGCGGAGCAGTACTTC. The V call is TRBV20-1, the J call TRBJ2-5; unclear D gene. The V end lost 3 bases, the J end lost 11 bases, and 10 bases lay between the germline ends. CDR3 size: 10 residues. Germline V gene sequence: CDR1 DFQATT, CDR2 SNEGSKA (reference sequence).